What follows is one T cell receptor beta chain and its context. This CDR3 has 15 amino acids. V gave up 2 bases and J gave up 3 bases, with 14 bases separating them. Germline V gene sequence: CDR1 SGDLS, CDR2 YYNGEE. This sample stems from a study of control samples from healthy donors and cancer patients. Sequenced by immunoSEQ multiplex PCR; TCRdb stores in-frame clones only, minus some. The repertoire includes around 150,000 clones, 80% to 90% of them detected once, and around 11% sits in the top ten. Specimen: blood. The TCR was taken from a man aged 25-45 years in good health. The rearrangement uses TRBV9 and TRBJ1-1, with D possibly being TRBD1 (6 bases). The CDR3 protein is CASSVRGGVDTEAFF. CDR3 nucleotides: TGTGCCAGCAGCGTTAGGGGGGGTGTAGACACTGAAGCTTTCTTT.